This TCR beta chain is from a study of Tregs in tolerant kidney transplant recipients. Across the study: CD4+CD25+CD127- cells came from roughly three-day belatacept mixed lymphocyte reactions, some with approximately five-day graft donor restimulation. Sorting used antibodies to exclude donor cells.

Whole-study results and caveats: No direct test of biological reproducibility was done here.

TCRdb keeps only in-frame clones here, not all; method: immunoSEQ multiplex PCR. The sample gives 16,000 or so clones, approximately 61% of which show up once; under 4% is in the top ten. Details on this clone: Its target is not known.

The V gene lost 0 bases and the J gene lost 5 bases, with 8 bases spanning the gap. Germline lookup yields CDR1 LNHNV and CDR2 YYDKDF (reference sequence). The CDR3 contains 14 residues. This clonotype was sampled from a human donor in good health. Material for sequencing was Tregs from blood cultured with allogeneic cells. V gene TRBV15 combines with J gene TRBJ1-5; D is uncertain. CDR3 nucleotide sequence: TGTGCCACCAGCAGAGATGGGTACTATCAGCCCCAGCATTTT. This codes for CATSRDGYYQPQHF.